The 10 T cell receptor beta chains below come from one sample, sequenced in a study of cytomegalovirus exposure and HLA in healthy donors. The study ran its PCR with 60 Vbeta and 13 Jbeta primers. Profiling relied on immunoSEQ multiplex PCR, and the TCRdb table lists in-frame clones only, not all of them. The top ten hold 2% to 2.5% of the sample, which has about 140,000 clones, approximately 61% seen once. Specimen: PBMCs. Source of these receptors: a middle-aged woman in good health and CMV-seronegative.

V usage is TRBV28 and J usage is TRBJ1-2, with D possibly being TRBD1 (5 bases). Germline loops: CDR1 MDHEN, CDR2 SYDVKM. The CDR3 totals 11 residues. V lost 3 bases and J lost 10, with 9 bases in between. The CDR3 spells CASSLGRNYTF. The CDR3 DNA reads as TGTGCCAGCAGTTTGGGGCGGAACTACACCTTC.

The V gene is TRBV28, the J gene TRBJ2-7; 9 bases line up with TRBD1. The V and J ends lost 2 bases and 4 bases, in that order; junction bases with no gene match: 12. The CDR3 runs 17 residues. Germline-derived CDR1 and CDR2 are MDHEN and SYDVKM. CDR3 coding DNA: TGTGCCAGCAGTTTAGAGGTGACCGGGACAGGGATTTACGAGCAGTACTTC. As protein: CASSLEVTGTGIYEQYF.

This chain links TRBV10-2 with TRBJ1-1, with 9 bases matching TRBD1. The J segment lost 0 bases and the V segment lost 10 bases, leaving 3 bases of the junction unmatched. This CDR3 region has 13 residues. The germline CDR1 and CDR2 sequences are WSHSY and SAAADI. The CDR3 bases are TGCGCCATCCGGGACAGGGTGAACACTGAAGCTTTCTTT. Translating gives CAIRDRVNTEAFF.

The CDR3 is CAISEFGGSWGYTF. CDR3 DNA sequence: TGTGCCATCAGTGAGTTCGGAGGGTCGTGGGGCTACACCTTC. This chain links TRBV10-3 with TRBJ1-2; D not certain. The V and J ends lost 1 base and 8 bases respectively, with 14 bases between them. From germline, CDR1 is ENHRY and CDR2 SYGVKD. The CDR3 contains 14 residues.

The V call is TRBV28, the J call TRBJ1-1; 8 bases map to TRBD1. Germline assignment: CDR1 MDHEN and CDR2 SYDVKM. CDR3 size: 14 residues. The V segment lost 5 bases and the J segment 1 base; nucleotides outside the gene matches: 3. This CDR3 reads CASSLTGGNTEAFF. DNA of the CDR3: TGTGCCAGCAGTCTTACAGGGGGGAACACTGAAGCTTTCTTT.

V and J are TRBV30 and TRBJ2-1, with TRBD2 as a possible D gene (5 bases). CDR3 length: 16 residues. Trimming stripped 2 bases from V and 4 bases from J, with 18 bases between. CDR1 and CDR2 from the germline V gene are GTSNPN and SVGIG (reference sequence). CDR3 nucleotide sequence: TGTGCCTGGAGTAACGGGGAATCGTCCTATTACAATGAGCAGTTCTTC. It encodes CAWSNGESSYYNEQFF.

This chain links TRBV18 with TRBJ1-6; 9 positions agree with TRBD1. The CDR3 runs to 14 residues. Looked up from germline, CDR1 is KGHSH and CDR2 is LQKENI. V shed 3 bases, J shed 10 bases, and the junction held 4 bases outside the gene matches. CDR3 in amino acids: CASSPGQGYSPLHF. In nucleotides, the CDR3 is TGTGCCAGCTCACCGGGACAGGGTTACTCACCCCTCCACTTT. The full variable domain, in which reference TRBV18 and TRBJ1-6 provide the parts outside the CDR3, is NAGVMQNPRHLVRRRGQEARLRCSPMKGHSHVYWYRQLPEEGLKFMVYLQKENIIDESGMPKERFSAEFPKEGPSILRIQQVVRGDSAAYFCASSPGQGYSPLHFGNGTRLTVT.

This clone was detected only a few times. The chain links TRBV6-6 to TRBJ1-2; D call uncertain. The CDR3 has 12 amino acids. The germline CDR1 and CDR2 sequences are MNHNY and SVGAGI (reference sequence). V was clipped by 5 bases and J by 3 bases, with 7 bases between them. CDR3: CASSQVDYGYTF. CDR3 nucleotide sequence: TGTGCCAGCAGTCAGGTAGACTATGGCTACACCTTC.

This chain uses TRBV15 with TRBJ1-1; D gene uncertain. The germline CDR1 and CDR2 sequences are LNHNV and YYDKDF (reference sequence). The V gene lost 0 bases and the J gene lost 2 bases, with 16 bases spanning the gap. This CDR3 comprises 17 residues. CDR3 sequence reads: CATSRDHWPGSNTEAFF. DNA for the CDR3: TGTGCCACCAGCAGAGATCATTGGCCGGGGAGCAACACTGAAGCTTTCTTT.

The V and J genes are TRBV10-3 and TRBJ2-7, with D possibly matching TRBD1 (5 bases). The CDR3 sequence is 12 residues long. Germline V gene sequence: CDR1 ENHRY, CDR2 SYGVKD. The V end was cut by 6 bases, the J end by 2 bases, with 8 bases between. The CDR3 sequence: CAIRQGPYEQYF. The CDR3 DNA sequence: TGTGCCATCAGGCAGGGCCCCTACGAGCAGTACTTC.